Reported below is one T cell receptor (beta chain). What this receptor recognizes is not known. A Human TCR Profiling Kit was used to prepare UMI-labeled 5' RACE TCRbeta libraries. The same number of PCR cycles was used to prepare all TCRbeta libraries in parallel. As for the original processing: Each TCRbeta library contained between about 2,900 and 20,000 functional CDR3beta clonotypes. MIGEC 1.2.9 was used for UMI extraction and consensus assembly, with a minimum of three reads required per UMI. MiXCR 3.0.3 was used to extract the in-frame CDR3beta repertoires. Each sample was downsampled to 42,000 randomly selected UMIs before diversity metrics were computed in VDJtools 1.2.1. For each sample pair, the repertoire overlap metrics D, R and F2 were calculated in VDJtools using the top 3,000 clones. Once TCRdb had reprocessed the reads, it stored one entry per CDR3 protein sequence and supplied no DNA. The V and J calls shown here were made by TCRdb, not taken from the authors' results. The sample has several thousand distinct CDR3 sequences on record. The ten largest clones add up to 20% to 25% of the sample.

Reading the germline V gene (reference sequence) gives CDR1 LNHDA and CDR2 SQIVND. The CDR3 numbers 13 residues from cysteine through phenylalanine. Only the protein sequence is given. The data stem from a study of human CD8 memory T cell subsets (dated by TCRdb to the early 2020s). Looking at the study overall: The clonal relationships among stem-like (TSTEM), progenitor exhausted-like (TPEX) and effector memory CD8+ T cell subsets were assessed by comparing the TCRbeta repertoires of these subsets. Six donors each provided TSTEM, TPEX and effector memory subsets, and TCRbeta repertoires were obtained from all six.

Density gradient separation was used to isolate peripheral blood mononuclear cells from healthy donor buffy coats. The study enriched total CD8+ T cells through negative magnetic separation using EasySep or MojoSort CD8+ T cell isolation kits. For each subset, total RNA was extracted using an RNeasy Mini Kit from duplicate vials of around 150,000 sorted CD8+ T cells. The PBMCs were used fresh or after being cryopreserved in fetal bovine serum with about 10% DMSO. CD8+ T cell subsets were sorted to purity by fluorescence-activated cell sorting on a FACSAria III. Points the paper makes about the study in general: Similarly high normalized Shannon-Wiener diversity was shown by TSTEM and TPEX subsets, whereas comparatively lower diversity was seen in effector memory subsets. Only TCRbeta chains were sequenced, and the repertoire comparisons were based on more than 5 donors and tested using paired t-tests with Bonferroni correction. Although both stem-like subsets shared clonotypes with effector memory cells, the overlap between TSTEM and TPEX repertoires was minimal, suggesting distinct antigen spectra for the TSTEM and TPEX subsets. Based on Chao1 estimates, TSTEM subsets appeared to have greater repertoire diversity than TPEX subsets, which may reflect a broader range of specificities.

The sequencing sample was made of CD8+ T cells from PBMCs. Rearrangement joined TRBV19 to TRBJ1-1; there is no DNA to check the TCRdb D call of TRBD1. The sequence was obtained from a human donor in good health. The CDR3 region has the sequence CASTGAVGTEAFF.